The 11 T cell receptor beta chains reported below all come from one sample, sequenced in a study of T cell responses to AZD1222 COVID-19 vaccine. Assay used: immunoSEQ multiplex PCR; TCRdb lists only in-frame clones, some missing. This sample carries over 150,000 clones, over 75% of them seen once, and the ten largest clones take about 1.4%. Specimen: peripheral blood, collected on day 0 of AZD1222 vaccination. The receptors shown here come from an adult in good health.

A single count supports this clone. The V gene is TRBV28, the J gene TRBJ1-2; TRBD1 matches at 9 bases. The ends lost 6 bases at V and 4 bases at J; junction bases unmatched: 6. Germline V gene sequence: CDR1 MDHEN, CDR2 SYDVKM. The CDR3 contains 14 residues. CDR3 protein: CASRMTGGAYGYTF. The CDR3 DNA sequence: TGTGCCAGCAGGATGACAGGGGGAGCCTATGGCTACACCTTC.

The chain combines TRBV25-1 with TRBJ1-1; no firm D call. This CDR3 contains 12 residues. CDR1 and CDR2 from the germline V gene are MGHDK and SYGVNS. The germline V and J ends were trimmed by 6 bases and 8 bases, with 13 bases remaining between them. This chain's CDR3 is CASRGSGSEAFF. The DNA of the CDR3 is TGTGCCAGCAGGGGCTCCGGGAGCGAAGCTTTCTTT.

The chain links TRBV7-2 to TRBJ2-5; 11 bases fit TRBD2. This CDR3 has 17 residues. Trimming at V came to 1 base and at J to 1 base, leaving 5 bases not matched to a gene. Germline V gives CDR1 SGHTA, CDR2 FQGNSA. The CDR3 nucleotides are TGTGCCAGCAGCTTAGGACCTAGCGGGGGGCCCCAAGAGACCCAGTACTTC. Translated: CASSLGPSGGPQETQYF.

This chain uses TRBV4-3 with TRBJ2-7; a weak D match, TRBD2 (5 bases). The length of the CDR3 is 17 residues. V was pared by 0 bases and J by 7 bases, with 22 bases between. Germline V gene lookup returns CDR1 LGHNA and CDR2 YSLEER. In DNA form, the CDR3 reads TGCGCCAGCAGCCAAGATGGAGGACGAGGCCTGGGCGGAGAGCAGTACTTC. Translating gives CASSQDGGRGLGGEQYF.

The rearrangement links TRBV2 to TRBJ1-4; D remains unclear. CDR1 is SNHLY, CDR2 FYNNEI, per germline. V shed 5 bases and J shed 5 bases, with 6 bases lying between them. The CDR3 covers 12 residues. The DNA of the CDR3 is TGTGCCAGCAGTCCTGGCAATGAAAAACTGTTTTTT. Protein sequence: CASSPGNEKLFF.

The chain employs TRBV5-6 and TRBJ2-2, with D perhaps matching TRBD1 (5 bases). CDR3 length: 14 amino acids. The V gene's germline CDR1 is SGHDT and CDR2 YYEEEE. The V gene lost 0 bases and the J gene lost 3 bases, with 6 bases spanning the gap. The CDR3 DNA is TGTGCCAGCAGCTTGGAAGGGGACACCGGGGAGCTGTTTTTT. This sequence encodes CASSLEGDTGELFF.

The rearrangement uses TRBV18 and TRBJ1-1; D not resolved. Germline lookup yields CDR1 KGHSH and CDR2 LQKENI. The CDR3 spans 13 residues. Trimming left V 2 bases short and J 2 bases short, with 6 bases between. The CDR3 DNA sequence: TGTGCCAGCTCACCAGGTCCCAACACTGAAGCTTTCTTT. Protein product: CASSPGPNTEAFF.

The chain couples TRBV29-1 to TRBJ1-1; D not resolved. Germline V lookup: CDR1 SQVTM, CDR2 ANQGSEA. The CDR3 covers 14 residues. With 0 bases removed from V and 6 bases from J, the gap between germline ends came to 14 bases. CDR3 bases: TGCAGCGTTGAAGATCCCGGGAAACCCGCTGAAGCTTTCTTT. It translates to CSVEDPGKPAEAFF.

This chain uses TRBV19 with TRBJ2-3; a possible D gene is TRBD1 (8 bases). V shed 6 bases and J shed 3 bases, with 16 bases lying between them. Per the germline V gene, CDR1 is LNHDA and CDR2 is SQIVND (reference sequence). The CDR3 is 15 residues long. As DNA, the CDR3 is TGTGCCAGTAGCCATACAGGGGGGGTGACAGATACGCAGTATTTT. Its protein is CASSHTGGVTDTQYF.

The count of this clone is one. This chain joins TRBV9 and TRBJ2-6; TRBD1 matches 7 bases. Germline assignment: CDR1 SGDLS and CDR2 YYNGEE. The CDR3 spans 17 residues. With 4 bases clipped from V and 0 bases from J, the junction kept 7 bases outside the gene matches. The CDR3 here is CASSTHHRGSGANVLTF. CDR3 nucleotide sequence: TGTGCCAGCAGCACTCATCACAGGGGCTCTGGGGCCAACGTCCTGACTTTC.

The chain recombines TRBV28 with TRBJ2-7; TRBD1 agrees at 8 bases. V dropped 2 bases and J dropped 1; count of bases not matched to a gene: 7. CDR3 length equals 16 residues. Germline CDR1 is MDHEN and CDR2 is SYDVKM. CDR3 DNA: TGTGCCAGCAGTTTAGGGACGACAGGGGTTTCCTACGAGCAGTACTTC. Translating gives CASSLGTTGVSYEQYF.